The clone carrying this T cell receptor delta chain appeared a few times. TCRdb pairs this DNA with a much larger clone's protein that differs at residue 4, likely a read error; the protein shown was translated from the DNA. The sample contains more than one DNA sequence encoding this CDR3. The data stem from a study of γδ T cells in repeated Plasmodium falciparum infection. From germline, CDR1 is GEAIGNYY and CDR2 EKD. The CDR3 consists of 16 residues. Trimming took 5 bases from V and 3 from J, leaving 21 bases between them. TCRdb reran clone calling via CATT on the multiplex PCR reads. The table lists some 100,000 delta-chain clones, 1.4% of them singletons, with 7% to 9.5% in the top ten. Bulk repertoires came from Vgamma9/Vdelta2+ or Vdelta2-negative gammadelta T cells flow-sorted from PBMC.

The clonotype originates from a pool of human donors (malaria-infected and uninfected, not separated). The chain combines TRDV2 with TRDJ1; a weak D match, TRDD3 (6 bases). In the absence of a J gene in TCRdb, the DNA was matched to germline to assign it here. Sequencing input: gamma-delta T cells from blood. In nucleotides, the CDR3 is TGTGCCTGTGGCACGATCTATGGGGGGTACGCCGATAAACTCATCTTT. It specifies CACGTIYGGYADKLIF.